The clone carrying this T cell receptor (beta chain) was observed a few times. Its target is not known. Clones were read by immunoSEQ multiplex PCR, and TCRdb kept only the in-frame ones, dropping some. The data hold about 58,000 clones, with about 92% observed a single time. The ends were cut back, 6 bases at V and 7 bases at J, with 16 bases in the middle. The CDR3 covers 15 residues. Germline assignment: CDR1 LNHDA and CDR2 SQIVND (reference sequence). No infections or other immune events were documented during collection. The record originates from a study of identifying expanded T cells in peripheral blood. General study results and limits: Clone count variance between approximately two-week samples rose with total template count. About 1.2 clones differed between technical replicates, versus approximately 17 and 20 over time.

V is TRBV19 and J is TRBJ1-6, with D perhaps TRBD1 (5 bases). The sample comprised blood. The source of this sequence is a person aged 18-70 years in good health. The CDR3 sequence: CASSQWAGSNSPLHF. CDR3 nucleotides: TGTGCCAGTAGCCAATGGGCAGGGTCCAATTCACCCCTCCACTTT. Full variable domain (outside the CDR3, taken from reference TRBV19 and TRBJ1-6): DGGITQSPKYLFRKEGQNVTLSCEQNLNHDAMYWYRQDPGQGLRLIYYSQIVNDFQKGDIAEGYSVSREKKESFPLTVTSAQKNPTAFYLCASSQWAGSNSPLHFGNGTRLTVT.